Below, 6 T cell receptor beta chains from the same sample are listed, as sequenced in a study of long-term antiretroviral therapy in people with HIV. Version v3.0 of the immunoSEQ assay ran at survey level. Sequencing used immunoSEQ multiplex PCR; TCRdb keeps in-frame clones, though not all of them. This table has 20,000 to 25,000 clones, under 90% appearing once. This material consisted of unsorted PBMCs, taken 2.3 to 2.5 years after starting antiretroviral therapy. The source of these receptors is a man aged 35 to 55 with HIV.

The chain combines TRBV28 with TRBJ1-2, with D perhaps TRBD1 (6 bases). Trimming took off 11 bases at V and 6 bases at J, with 13 bases between the two ends. The CDR3 has 11 residues. Germline loops: CDR1 MDHEN, CDR2 SYDVKM. CDR3 loop: CAATGLDGYTF. The CDR3 coding sequence is TGTGCCGCCACAGGGTTGGATGGCTACACCTTC.

The chain has TRBV7-2 and TRBJ1-5, with D possibly being TRBD1 (6 bases). V lost 6 bases and J lost 6, with 21 bases in between. The CDR3 is made up of 16 amino acids. CDR1 SGHTA and CDR2 FQGNSA come from the germline V gene. This CDR3 reads CASSFNPRGEGQPQHF. DNA for the CDR3: TGTGCCAGCAGTTTTAACCCCAGGGGCGAGGGTCAGCCCCAGCATTTT.

The chain carries TRBV6-1 and TRBJ1-2; unclear D gene. Germline V gene data show CDR1 as MNHNS and CDR2 as SASEGT. V was trimmed by 7 bases and J by 7 bases, leaving 16 bases between them. The CDR3 has 13 amino acids. CDR3 sequence (DNA): TGTGCCAGCACCGCAAAGGAGGGTACTGGCTACACCTTC. The encoded protein is CASTAKEGTGYTF.

The chain uses TRBV7-2 and TRBJ2-2; TRBD2 might be the D (7 bases). This CDR3 is 15 amino acids long. The germline CDR1 and CDR2 sequences are SGHTA and FQGNSA. V was cut by 7 bases and J by 7 bases, with 19 bases left in between. This CDR3 is CASTHNGGPGGELFF. The CDR3 DNA reads as TGTGCCAGCACCCATAACGGGGGGCCCGGCGGGGAGCTGTTTTTT. Supplemented by reference TRBV7-2 and TRBJ2-2, the full variable domain reads GAGVSQSPSNKVTEKGKDVELRCDPISGHTALYWYRQSLGQGLEFLIYFQGNSAPDKSGLPSDRFSAERTGGSVSTLTIQRTQQEDSAVYLCASTHNGGPGGELFFGEGSRLTVL.

This chain joins TRBV13 and TRBJ2-1; D is ambiguous. V was cut by 0 bases and J by 1 base, with 4 bases left in between. The CDR3 contains 14 residues. Per the germline V gene, CDR1 is PRHDT and CDR2 is FYEKMQ (reference sequence). The DNA of the CDR3 is TGTGCCAGCAGCTTAGGGGGATCCTACAATGAGCAGTTCTTC. Translated, it gives CASSLGGSYNEQFF.

This rearrangement joins TRBV9 to TRBJ2-7; D not certain. Germline V gene lookup returns CDR1 SGDLS and CDR2 YYNGEE. The CDR3 consists of 14 residues. V dropped 2 bases and J dropped 2 bases, with 11 bases sitting between them. CDR3 residues: CASSVDPVTYEQYF. The CDR3 nucleotides read TGTGCCAGCAGCGTCGATCCTGTCACCTACGAGCAGTACTTC.